In its sample, the clone carrying this TCR beta chain was seen a few times. No antigen is known for it. Germline V lookup: CDR1 SGHRS, CDR2 YFSETQ. J gave up 6 bases and V 5 bases, and 4 bases lay outside the gene matches. The CDR3 has 13 amino acids. This specimen comes from a study of blood T cells in healthy people across ages. Then a second PCR, running about 6 to 12 cycles, was carried out with a sample-barcoded 5' primer and a J-beta primer mix. TCRdb independently ran MiXCR on the 5' RACE reads; one entry per CDR3 protein. The sample includes about 500,000 distinct CDR3 sequences, more than 20% seen only once; the top ten take 8.7%. The study's findings and limits: Higher diversity and more naive CD4+ cells were features of long-lived donors, compared to aged donors. The authors considered diversity estimates from one million T cells to be underestimates.

The data were also submitted as part of a second study, on T cells of mothers and their children.

The rearrangement links TRBV5-1 to TRBJ1-1; TRBD1 matches at 10 bases. The TCR comes from a boy aged 5-17 years in good health. The sample consisted of blood. The DNA of the CDR3 is TGCGCCAGCAGGTCGACAGGGGGCCCTGAAGCTTTCTTT. Amino acids: CASRSTGGPEAFF.